These 10 T cell receptor beta chains were sequenced from one sample in a study of blood T cell repertoires in COVID-19. The protocol was immunoSEQ multiplex PCR, while the TCRdb copy is restricted to in-frame clones and leaves out a portion. The data contain under 450,000 clones, 70% to 85% of them singletons. Sequencing was performed on peripheral blood. These receptors came from a human donor with acute or convalescent COVID-19. The donor label of this sample is uncertain.

The V and J genes are TRBV30 and TRBJ1-1; 8 bases align to TRBD1. The ends lost 3 bases at V and 9 bases at J; junction bases unmatched: 6. Germline CDR1 GTSNPN, CDR2 SVGIG (reference sequence). The CDR3 spans 12 residues. DNA for the CDR3: TGTGCCTGGAGGGGGGACAGGACCCAAGCTTTCTTT. Its translation: CAWRGDRTQAFF.

The CDR3 region is CASAGDENTEAFF. CDR3 nucleotide sequence: TGTGCCAGTGCGGGGGACGAGAACACTGAAGCTTTCTTT. The chain joins TRBV12-3 or TRBV12-4 to TRBJ1-1; possible D gene TRBD1, 5 bases. V gave up 9 bases and J gave up 1 base, with 12 bases separating them. This CDR3 region has 13 residues.

A few counts support this clone. The chain is built from TRBV5-1 and TRBJ1-1; unclear D gene. This CDR3 has 14 residues. The ends were cut back, 4 bases at V and 7 bases at J, with 17 bases in the middle. CDR1 and CDR2 (germline): SGHRS, YFSETQ. The CDR3 region is CASSASLGGHEAFF. CDR3 DNA: TGCGCCAGCAGCGCCTCCTTGGGAGGGCATGAAGCTTTCTTT. Full variable domain (missing parts from reference TRBV5-1 and TRBJ1-1): KAGVTQTPRYLIKTRGQQVTLSCSPISGHRSVSWYQQTPGQGLQFLFEYFSETQRNKGNFPGRFSGRQFSNSRSEMNVSTLELGDSALYLCASSASLGGHEAFFGQGTRLTVV.

The J gene is TRBJ1-4, the V gene TRBV7-9; D call uncertain. The germline V and J ends were trimmed by 4 bases and 4 bases, with 10 bases remaining between them. In germline, CDR1 is SEHNR, CDR2 FQNEAQ (reference sequence). The CDR3 is 14 amino acids. In DNA form, the CDR3 reads TGTGCCAGCAGCTCAAGTGAGGTTAATGAAAAACTGTTTTTT. Translation gives CASSSSEVNEKLFF.

V gene TRBV2 combines with J gene TRBJ2-5; 9 bases agree with TRBD1. The CDR3 has 16 residues. The trim removed 6 bases at V and 5 bases at J, leaving 13 bases unmatched. The germline V gene encodes CDR1 SNHLY and CDR2 FYNNEI. CDR3: CASRQGQGTSGETQYF. The CDR3 DNA reads TGTGCCAGCAGGCAGGGACAGGGAACCTCCGGTGAGACCCAGTACTTC.

This chain joins TRBV10-3 and TRBJ1-2; D unresolved. The CDR3 is 15 amino acids. Trimming pared 10 bases from V and 2 bases from J, leaving 20 bases between. The V gene's germline CDR1 is ENHRY and CDR2 SYGVKD. The CDR3 DNA follows: TGTGCCACCAGGTTTGGGGAGACCGCAAACTATGGCTACACCTTC. Its protein product is CATRFGETANYGYTF.

The chain combines TRBV30 with TRBJ1-5, with D unclear. CDR1 is GTSNPN, CDR2 SVGIG, per germline (reference sequence). V was clipped by 2 bases and J by 7 bases, with 12 bases between them. The CDR3 is 13 amino acids. The CDR3 DNA follows: TGTGCCTGGAGTCGTATGTCGGGACAGCCCCAGCATTTT. Translation gives CAWSRMSGQPQHF.

CDR3 loop: CASSPEGQVGAQPQHF. CDR3 DNA sequence: TGTGCCAGCAGCCCCGAGGGGCAGGTGGGGGCTCAGCCCCAGCATTTT. The chain recombines TRBV7-8 with TRBJ1-5, with D perhaps matching TRBD1 (6 bases). This CDR3 region has 16 residues. Germline V gene data show CDR1 as SGHVS and CDR2 as FQNEAQ. The V end lost 5 bases, the J end lost 6 bases, and 20 bases lay between the germline ends.

The rearrangement joins TRBV27 to TRBJ2-1; 7 nucleotides agree with TRBD2. The CDR3 totals 15 residues. Germline V gives CDR1 MNHEY, CDR2 SMNVEV (reference sequence). With 4 bases clipped from V and 8 bases from J, the junction kept 11 bases outside the gene matches. The CDR3 region is CASSSPGLLLHEQFF. The CDR3 nucleotides are TGTGCCAGCAGTTCCCCGGGACTACTACTCCATGAGCAGTTCTTC.

The CDR3 spells CASSEALTYGYTF. DNA for the CDR3: TGTGCCAGCAGTGAAGCCTTAACTTATGGCTACACCTTC. The chain combines TRBV2 with TRBJ1-2; no clear D. Germline CDR1 and CDR2: SNHLY and FYNNEI. Trimming stripped 0 bases from V and 5 bases from J, with 7 bases between. This CDR3 is built from 13 residues.